The entry below gives a single TCR beta chain sequence along with its context. This specimen belongs to a study of blood T cell repertoires in COVID-19. Study-level background: Nucleic acid was either cDNA or gDNA, and it came from T cells, B-cell-depleted T cells, or PBMCs.

Trimming cost V 4 bases and J 7 bases, with 15 bases left between them. Germline assignment: CDR1 SGHRS and CDR2 YFSETQ. The CDR3 is made up of 15 amino acids. Per the study methods: The authors estimated nucleated cell counts from reference gene primer amplification. The assay was immunoSEQ multiplex PCR, and TCRdb's table has in-frame clones only and misses some. The V and J calls and clone size come from that table; D and trimming were worked out from the DNA. Of about 53,000 clones detected, about nine tenths appear once; the ten largest clones hold under 3.5%. Source material: peripheral blood. This sequence joins TRBV5-1 and TRBJ2-6, with unresolved D. The TCR was taken from an elderly man with acute or convalescent COVID-19. CDR3 nucleotide sequence: TGCGCCAGCAGCAAGAGACTGCTCTCAGCCAACGTCCTGACTTTC. This sequence encodes CASSKRLLSANVLTF.